This is a list of T cell receptor beta chains from one sample in a study of a mutant IDH1 vaccine in newly diagnosed glioma. Their antigen targets remain unknown. The method was immunoSEQ multiplex PCR; TCRdb's version includes in-frame clones alone and lacks a portion of them. This repertoire shows some 55,000 clones, more than 80% found once; its top ten account for about 4.6%. The specimen comprised PBMCs, sampled from a glioma patient whose treatment included an IDH1 peptide vaccine. All receptors come from a woman aged 40 to 50 with glioma. Both conserved end residues are part of each CDR3. Fields, in order: D gene, V gene, clone size, J gene, CDR3 DNA, CDR3 protein. D genes are given only for firm matches. Rows give clone size only sometimes, using once, few, many, or a class for an expanded clone.

.	TRBV9	.	TRBJ1-1	TGTGCCAGCAGCGTAGGCCCGACCGCGGGGAACACTGAAGCTTTCTTT	CASSVGPTAGNTEAFF
.	TRBV7-9	.	TRBJ2-2	TGTGCCAGCAGCTTCGAAGTCACCGGGGAGCTGTTTTTT	CASSFEVTGELFF
.	TRBV18	.	TRBJ2-7	TGTGCCAGCTCACCAACGGGAGCCTACGAGCAGTACTTC	CASSPTGAYEQYF
.	TRBV5-4	.	TRBJ2-7	TGTGCCAGCAGCCTTGACACCTACGAGCAGTACTTC	CASSLDTYEQYF
TRBD2	TRBV15	.	TRBJ2-7	TGTGCCACCAGCCGCCTAAGAAGCGGGGACGAGCAGTACTTC	CATSRLRSGDEQYF
.	TRBV9	once	TRBJ1-1	TGTGCCAGCAGCGTCCTCCAAGCGAACACTGAAGCTTTCTTT	CASSVLQANTEAFF
TRBD1	TRBV2	.	TRBJ1-4	TGTGCCAGCAGTGAAGTAACAGGGGGCGAAAAACTGTTTTTT	CASSEVTGGEKLFF
TRBD1	TRBV7-3	.	TRBJ1-5	TGTGCCAGCAGCTCACGACAGGGACAGGGTCAGCCCCAGCATTTT	CASSSRQGQGQPQHF
TRBD2	TRBV13	.	TRBJ2-1	TGTGCCAGCAGCTTGCTTCCAAGAGCGGGAGGGCCGGAAAATGAGCAGTTCTTC	CASSLLPRAGGPENEQFF
.	TRBV20-1	.	TRBJ1-3	TGCAGTGCTAGAGGCGGAAACACCATATATTTT	CSARGGNTIYF
.	TRBV27	.	TRBJ2-5	TGTGCCAGCAGTCCTTCGGACCAAGAGACCCAGTACTTC	CASSPSDQETQYF
TRBD2	TRBV7-2	.	TRBJ2-7	TGTGCCAGCGCCCCGGGGGGGAAGCCCTACGAGCAGTACTTC	CASAPGGKPYEQYF
.	TRBV9	.	TRBJ1-3	TGTGCCAGCAGCGTAGCAGACACTGGAAACACCATATATTTT	CASSVADTGNTIYF
TRBD1	TRBV19	.	TRBJ1-2	TGTGCCAGTAGTATCCGGGACAGAGGCTATGGCTACACCTTC	CASSIRDRGYGYTF
TRBD1	TRBV6-5	.	TRBJ1-5	TGTGCCAGCAGTAAAGACAGGGGGGAACAGCCCCAGCATTTT	CASSKDRGEQPQHF
.	TRBV4-3	once	TRBJ1-1	TGCGCCAGCAGCCCCAATTCGCCTAAACGGACACCCAAAAGGGGCACTGAAGCTTTCTTT	CASSPNSPKRTPKRGTEAFF
.	TRBV4-1	.	TRBJ2-2	TGCGCCAGCAGCCAGGGGAGAGGAGGGGCCGGGGAGCTGTTTTTT	CASSQGRGGAGELFF
TRBD2	TRBV27	.	TRBJ2-7	TGTGCCAGCAGCTATAGCGGGGACTCCTACGAGCAGTACTTC	CASSYSGDSYEQYF